This T cell receptor beta chain comes out of a study of blood T cell repertoires in COVID-19. Study details: PBMCs, B-cell-depleted T cells, or T cells were the source of the cDNA or gDNA that made up the material.

CDR3 size: 16 residues. Germline V gene sequence: CDR1 SGHVS, CDR2 FQNEAQ. V trimming: 0 bases; J trimming: 6 bases; junction bases outside the gene matches: 8. As handled by the study authors: Reference gene primer amplification yielded estimated nucleated cell counts. Produced via immunoSEQ multiplex PCR; TCRdb's table is partial and in-frame only. From that table come the V and J calls and clone size; the DNA was used to work out D and trimming. The table shows 100,000 to 150,000 clones, with 85% occurring only once. The receptor was isolated from a man older than 75 with active or convalescent COVID-19. Sequenced sample: peripheral blood. V is TRBV7-8 and J is TRBJ2-1, with 7 nucleotides matching TRBD2. The DNA of the CDR3 is TGTGCCAGCAGCTTAGCAGGTCTAGCGGTTACCAATGAGCAGTTCTTC. This encodes CASSLAGLAVTNEQFF.